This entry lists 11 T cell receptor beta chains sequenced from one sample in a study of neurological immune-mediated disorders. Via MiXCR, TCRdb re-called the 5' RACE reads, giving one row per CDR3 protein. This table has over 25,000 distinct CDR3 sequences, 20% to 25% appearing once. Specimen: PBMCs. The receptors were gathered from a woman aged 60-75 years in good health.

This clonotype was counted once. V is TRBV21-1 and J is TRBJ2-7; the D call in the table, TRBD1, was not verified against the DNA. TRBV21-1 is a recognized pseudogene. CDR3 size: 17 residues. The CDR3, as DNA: TGTGCCATCAGCAAAGATGATTTAGGGACAGGGGGCGGCGAGCAATACTTC. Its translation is CAISKDDLGTGGGEQYF.

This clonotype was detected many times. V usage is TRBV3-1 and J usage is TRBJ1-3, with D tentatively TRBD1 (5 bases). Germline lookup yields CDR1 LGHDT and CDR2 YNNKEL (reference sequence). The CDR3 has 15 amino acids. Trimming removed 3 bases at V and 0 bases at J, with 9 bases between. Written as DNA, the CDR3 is TGTGCCAGCAGCCAGGGACCCTACTCTGGAAACACCATATATTTT. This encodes CASSQGPYSGNTIYF.

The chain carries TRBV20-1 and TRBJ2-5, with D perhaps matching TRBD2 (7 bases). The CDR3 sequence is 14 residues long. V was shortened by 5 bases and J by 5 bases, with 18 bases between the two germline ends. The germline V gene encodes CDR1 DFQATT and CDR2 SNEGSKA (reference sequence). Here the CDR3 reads CSAGAKGGGETQYF. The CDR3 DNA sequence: TGCAGTGCTGGAGCGAAAGGGGGAGGGGAGACCCAGTACTTC.

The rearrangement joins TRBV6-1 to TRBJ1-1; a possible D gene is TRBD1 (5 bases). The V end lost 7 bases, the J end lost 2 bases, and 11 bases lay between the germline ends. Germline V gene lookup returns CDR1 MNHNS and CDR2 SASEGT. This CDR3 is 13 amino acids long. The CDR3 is CASTGPGNTEAFF. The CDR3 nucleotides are TGTGCCAGCACGGGGCCGGGAAACACTGAAGCTTTCTTT.

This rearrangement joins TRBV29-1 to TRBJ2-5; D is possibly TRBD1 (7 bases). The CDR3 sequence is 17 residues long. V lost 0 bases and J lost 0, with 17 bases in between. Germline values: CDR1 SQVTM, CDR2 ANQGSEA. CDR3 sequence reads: CSVEDGTAGPYQETQYF. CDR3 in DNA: TGCAGCGTTGAAGATGGGACAGCGGGTCCCTACCAAGAGACCCAGTACTTC.

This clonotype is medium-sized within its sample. CDR3: CASSYHGGNQPQHF. CDR3 nucleotide sequence: TGTGCCAGCAGTTACCATGGGGGGAATCAGCCCCAGCATTTT. The chain uses TRBV6-2 or TRBV6-3 and TRBJ1-5, with D possibly being TRBD1 (5 bases). Germline CDR1 is MNHEY and CDR2 is SVGEGT. Trimming took 2 bases from V and 4 from J, leaving 9 bases between them. The CDR3 is made up of 14 amino acids.

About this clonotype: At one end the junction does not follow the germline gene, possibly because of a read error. The CDR3 loop is CSKTADEHYF. DNA of the CDR3: TGCAGTAAGACCGCGGACGAGCACTACTTC. This chain links TRBV20-1 with TRBJ2-7; D gene uncertain. Germline V gene sequence: CDR1 DFQATT, CDR2 SNEGSKA (reference sequence). The CDR3 consists of 10 residues.

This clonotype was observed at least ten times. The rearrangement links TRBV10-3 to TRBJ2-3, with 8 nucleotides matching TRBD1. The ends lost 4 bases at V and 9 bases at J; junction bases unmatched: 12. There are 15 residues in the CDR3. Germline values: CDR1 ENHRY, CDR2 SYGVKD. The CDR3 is CAISAQDRETYTQYF. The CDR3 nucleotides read TGTGCCATCAGTGCACAGGACAGGGAAACTTACACGCAGTATTTT.

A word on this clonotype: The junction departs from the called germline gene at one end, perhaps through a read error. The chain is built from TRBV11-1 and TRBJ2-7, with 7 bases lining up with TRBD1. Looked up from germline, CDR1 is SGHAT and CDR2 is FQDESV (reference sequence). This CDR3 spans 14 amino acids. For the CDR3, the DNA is TGTGTCAGCAGCCCCCGGACAGGATCGAACGAGCATTACTTC. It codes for CVSSPRTGSNEHYF.

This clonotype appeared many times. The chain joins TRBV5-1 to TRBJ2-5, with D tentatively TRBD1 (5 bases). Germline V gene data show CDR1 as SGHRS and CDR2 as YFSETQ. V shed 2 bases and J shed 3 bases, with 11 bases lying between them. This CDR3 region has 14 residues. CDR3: CASSFRVGEETQYF. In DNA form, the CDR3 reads TGCGCCAGCAGCTTCCGGGTAGGGGAAGAGACCCAGTACTTC. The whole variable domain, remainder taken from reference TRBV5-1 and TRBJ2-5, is KAGVTQTPRYLIKTRGQQVTLSCSPISGHRSVSWYQQTPGQGLQFLFEYFSETQRNKGNFPGRFSGRQFSNSRSEMNVSTLELGDSALYLCASSFRVGEETQYFGPGTRLLVL.

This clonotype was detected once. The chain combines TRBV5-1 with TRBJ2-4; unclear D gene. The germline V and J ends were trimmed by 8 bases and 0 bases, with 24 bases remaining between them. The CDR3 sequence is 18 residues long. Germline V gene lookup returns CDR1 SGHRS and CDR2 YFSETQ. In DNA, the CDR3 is TGCGCCAGAAGATGCGCCCGGTACAGAATTCTAGCCAAAAACATTCAGTACTTC. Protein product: CARRCARYRILAKNIQYF.